This TCR beta chain was obtained from a study of beta chain features in type 1 diabetes. Details on this clone: What it binds is unknown.

This CDR3 comprises 14 residues. Germline-derived CDR1 and CDR2 are SGHDT and YYEEEE. Trimming stripped 0 bases from V and 6 bases from J, with 11 bases between. Reverse transcription of all isolated RNA meant that expressed TCRB transcripts were sequenced. Mean read depth for naive, central memory and regulatory T cell samples was around 3.5 million reads. Here immunoSEQ multiplex PCR was the method, and the copy in TCRdb shows in-frame clones only, minus some. This table holds 500,000 to 650,000 clones, 12% found once. Notes on the study in general: TCRB rearrangement may or may not be influenced by HLA type; here this remained unresolved. Researchers report that Type 1 diabetes patients had moderately but significantly shorter TCRB CDR3s across all four CD4+ subsets.

The chain joins TRBV5-6 to TRBJ2-3; D is perhaps TRBD1 (6 bases). The sequence was obtained from a man aged 30 to 45 with type 1 diabetes. The specimen sequenced was naive CD4+ T cells from blood. The CDR3 loop reads CASSLGWGRDTQYF. CDR3 sequence (DNA): TGTGCCAGCAGCTTGGGTTGGGGGCGGGATACGCAGTATTTT. The complete variable domain, with remaining parts taken from reference TRBV5-6 and TRBJ2-3, reads DAGVTQSPTHLIKTRGQQVTLRCSPKSGHDTVSWYQQALGQGPQFIFQYYEEEERQRGNFPDRFSGHQFPNYSSELNVNALLLGDSALYLCASSLGWGRDTQYFGPGTRLTVL.